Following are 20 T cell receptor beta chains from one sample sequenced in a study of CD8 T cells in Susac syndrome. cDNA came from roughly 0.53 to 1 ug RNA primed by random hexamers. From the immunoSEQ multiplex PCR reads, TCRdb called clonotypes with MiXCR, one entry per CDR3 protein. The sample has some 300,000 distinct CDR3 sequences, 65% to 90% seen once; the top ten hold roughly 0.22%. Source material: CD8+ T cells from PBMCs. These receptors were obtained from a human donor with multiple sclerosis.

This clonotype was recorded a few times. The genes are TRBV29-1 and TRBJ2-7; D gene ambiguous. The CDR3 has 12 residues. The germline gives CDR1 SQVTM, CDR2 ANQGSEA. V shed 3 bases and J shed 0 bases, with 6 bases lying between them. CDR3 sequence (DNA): TGCAGCGTTGAGGAGAGCTCCTACGAGCAGTACTTC. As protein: CSVEESSYEQYF.

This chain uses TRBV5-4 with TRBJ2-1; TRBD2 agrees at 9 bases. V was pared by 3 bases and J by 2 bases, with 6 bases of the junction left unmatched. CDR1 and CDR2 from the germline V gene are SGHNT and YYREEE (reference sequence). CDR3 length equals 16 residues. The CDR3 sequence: CASSSRGGGAYNEQFF. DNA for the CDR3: TGTGCCAGCAGCTCCCGAGGCGGGGGGGCCTACAATGAGCAGTTCTTC.

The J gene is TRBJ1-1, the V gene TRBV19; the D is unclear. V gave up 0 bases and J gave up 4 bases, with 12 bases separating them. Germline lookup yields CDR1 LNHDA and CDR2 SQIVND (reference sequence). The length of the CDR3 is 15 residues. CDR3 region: CASSIDAGRGTEAFF. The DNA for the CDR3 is TGTGCCAGTAGTATAGATGCAGGTCGAGGCACTGAAGCTTTCTTT.

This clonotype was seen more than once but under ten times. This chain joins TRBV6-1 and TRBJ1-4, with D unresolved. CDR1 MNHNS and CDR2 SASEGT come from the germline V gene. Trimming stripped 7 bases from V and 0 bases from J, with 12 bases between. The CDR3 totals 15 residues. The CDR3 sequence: CASIPGPATNEKLFF. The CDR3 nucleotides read TGTGCCAGCATTCCCGGGCCTGCAACTAATGAAAAACTGTTTTTT.

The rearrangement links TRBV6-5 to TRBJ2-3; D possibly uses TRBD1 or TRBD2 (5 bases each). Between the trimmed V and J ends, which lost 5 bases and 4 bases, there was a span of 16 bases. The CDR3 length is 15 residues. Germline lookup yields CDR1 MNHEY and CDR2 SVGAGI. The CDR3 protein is CASSPDQRGADTQYF. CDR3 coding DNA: TGTGCCAGCAGTCCGGACCAAAGGGGAGCAGATACGCAGTATTTT.

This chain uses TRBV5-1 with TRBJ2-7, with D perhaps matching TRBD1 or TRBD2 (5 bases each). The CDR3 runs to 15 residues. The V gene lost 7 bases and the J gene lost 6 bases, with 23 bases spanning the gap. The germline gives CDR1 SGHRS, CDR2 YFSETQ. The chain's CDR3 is CASQQRGDLGSEQYF. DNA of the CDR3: TGCGCCAGCCAGCAGCGAGGGGATCTTGGGAGCGAGCAGTACTTC.

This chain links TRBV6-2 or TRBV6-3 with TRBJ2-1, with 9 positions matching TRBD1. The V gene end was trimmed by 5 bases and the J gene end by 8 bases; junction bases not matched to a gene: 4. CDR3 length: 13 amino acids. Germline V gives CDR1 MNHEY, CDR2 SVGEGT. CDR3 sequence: CASSQTGGDEQFF. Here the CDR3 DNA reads TGTGCCAGCAGTCAAACAGGGGGCGATGAGCAGTTCTTC.

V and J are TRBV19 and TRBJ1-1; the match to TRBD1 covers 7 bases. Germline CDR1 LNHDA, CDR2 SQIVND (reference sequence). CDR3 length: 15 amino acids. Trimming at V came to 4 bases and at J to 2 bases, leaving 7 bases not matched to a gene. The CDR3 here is CASSSLGQLNTEAFF. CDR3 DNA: TGTGCCAGTAGTAGTTTGGGACAGCTTAACACTGAAGCTTTCTTT.

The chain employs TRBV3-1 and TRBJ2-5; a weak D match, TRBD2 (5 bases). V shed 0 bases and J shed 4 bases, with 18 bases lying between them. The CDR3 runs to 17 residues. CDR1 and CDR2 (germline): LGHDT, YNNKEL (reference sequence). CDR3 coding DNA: TGTGCCAGCAGCCAAGATCAGTTTAGCCGGGATGGAGAGACCCAGTACTTC. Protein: CASSQDQFSRDGETQYF.

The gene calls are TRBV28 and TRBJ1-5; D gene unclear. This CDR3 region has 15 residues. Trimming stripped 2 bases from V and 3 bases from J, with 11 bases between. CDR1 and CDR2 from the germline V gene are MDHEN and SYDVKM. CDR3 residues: CASSLPSDINQPQHF. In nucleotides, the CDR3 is TGTGCCAGCAGTTTACCATCCGATATCAATCAGCCCCAGCATTTT.

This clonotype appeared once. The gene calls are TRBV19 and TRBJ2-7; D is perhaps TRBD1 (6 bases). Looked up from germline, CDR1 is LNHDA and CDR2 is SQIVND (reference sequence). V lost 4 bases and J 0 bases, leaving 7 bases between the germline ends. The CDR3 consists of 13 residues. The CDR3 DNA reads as TGTGCCAGTAGTACGGACAGCTCCTACGAGCAGTACTTC. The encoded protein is CASSTDSSYEQYF.

Here the CDR3 reads CASSYEQTGANTIYF. The DNA for the CDR3 is TGTGCCAGCAGCTACGAACAAACAGGGGCAAACACCATATATTTT. V is TRBV7-2 and J is TRBJ1-3; 7 nucleotides align to TRBD1. In germline, CDR1 is SGHTA, CDR2 FQGNSA. The CDR3 spans 15 residues. Trimming at V came to 4 bases and at J to 6 bases, leaving 9 bases not matched to a gene. Combining the CDR3 with reference TRBV7-2 and TRBJ1-3 gives the whole variable domain GAGVSQSPSNKVTEKGKDVELRCDPISGHTALYWYRQSLGQGLEFLIYFQGNSAPDKSGLPSDRFSAERTGGSVSTLTIQRTQQEDSAVYLCASSYEQTGANTIYFGEGSWLTVV.

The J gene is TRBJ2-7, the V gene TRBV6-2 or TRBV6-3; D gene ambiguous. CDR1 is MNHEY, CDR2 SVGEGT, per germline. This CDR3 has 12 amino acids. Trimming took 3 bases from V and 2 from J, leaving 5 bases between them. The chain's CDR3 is CASSYATYEQYF. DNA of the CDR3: TGTGCCAGCAGTTATGCTACCTACGAGCAGTACTTC.

The CDR3 sequence is CASSLDPRRYQETQYF. CDR3 DNA sequence: TGTGCCAGCAGCTTAGATCCTAGGAGGTACCAAGAGACCCAGTACTTC. The chain combines TRBV11-2 with TRBJ2-5; TRBD2 is a possible D gene (5 bases). CDR3 size: 16 residues. Trimming left V 0 bases short and J 0 bases short, with 11 bases between. Germline V gene lookup returns CDR1 SGHAT and CDR2 FQNNGV.

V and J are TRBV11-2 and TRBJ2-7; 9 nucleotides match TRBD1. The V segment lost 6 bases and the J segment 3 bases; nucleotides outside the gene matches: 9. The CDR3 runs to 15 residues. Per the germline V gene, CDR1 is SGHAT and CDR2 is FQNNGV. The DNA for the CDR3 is TGTGCCAGCAGTACCGGACAGGGGACGTTCTACGAGCAGTACTTC. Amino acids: CASSTGQGTFYEQYF.

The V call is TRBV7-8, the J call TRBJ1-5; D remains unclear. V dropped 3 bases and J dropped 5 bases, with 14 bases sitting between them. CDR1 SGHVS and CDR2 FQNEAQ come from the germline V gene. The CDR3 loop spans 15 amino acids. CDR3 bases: TGTGCCAGCAGCTTGGAGCGGAGGGAGGATCAGCCCCAGCATTTT. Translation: CASSLERREDQPQHF. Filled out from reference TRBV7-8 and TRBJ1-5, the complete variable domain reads GAGVSQSPRYKVAKRGQDVALRCDPISGHVSLFWYQQALGQGPEFLTYFQNEAQLDKSGLPSDRFFAERPEGSVSTLKIQRTQQEDSAVYLCASSLERREDQPQHFGDGTRLSIL.

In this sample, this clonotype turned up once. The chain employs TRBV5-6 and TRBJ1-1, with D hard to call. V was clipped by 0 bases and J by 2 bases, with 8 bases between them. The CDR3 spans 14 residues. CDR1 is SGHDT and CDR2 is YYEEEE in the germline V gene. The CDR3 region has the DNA TGTGCCAGCAGCTTGGCCATGGACAACACTGAAGCTTTCTTT. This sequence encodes CASSLAMDNTEAFF. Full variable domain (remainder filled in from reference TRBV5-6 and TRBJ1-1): DAGVTQSPTHLIKTRGQQVTLRCSPKSGHDTVSWYQQALGQGPQFIFQYYEEEERQRGNFPDRFSGHQFPNYSSELNVNALLLGDSALYLCASSLAMDNTEAFFGQGTRLTVV.

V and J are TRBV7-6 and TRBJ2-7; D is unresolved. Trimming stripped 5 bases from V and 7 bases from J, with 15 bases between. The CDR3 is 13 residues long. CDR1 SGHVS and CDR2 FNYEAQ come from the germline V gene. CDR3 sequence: CASSPLRSKEQYF. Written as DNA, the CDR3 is TGTGCCAGCAGCCCACTTCGGTCGAAAGAGCAGTACTTC.

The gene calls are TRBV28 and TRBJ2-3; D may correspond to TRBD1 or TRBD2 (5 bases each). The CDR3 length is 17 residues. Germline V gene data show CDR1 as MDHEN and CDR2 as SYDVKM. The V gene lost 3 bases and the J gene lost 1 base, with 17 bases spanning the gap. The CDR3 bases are TGTGCCAGCAGTTTGTCAATAGGGACCTTCGGCACAGATACGCAGTATTTT. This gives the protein CASSLSIGTFGTDTQYF.

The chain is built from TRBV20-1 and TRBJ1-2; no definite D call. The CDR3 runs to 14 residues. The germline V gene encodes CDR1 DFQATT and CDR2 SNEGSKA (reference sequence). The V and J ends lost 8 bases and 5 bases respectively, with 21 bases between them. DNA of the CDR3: TGCAGTCCGGCGAGAGCCCCGAATAGTTATGGCTACACCTTC. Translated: CSPARAPNSYGYTF.